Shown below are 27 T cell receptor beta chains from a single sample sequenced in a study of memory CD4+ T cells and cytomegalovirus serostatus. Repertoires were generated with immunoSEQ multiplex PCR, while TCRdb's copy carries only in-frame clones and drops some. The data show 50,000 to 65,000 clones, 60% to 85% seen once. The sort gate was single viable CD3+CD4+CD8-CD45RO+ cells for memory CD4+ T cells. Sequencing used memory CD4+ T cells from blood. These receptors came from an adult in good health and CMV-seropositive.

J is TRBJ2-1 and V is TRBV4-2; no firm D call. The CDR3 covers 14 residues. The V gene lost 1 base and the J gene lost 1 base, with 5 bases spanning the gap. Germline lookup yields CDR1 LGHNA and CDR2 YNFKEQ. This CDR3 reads CASSQGLSYNEQFF. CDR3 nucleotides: TGTGCCAGCAGCCAAGGTCTATCCTACAATGAGCAGTTCTTC.

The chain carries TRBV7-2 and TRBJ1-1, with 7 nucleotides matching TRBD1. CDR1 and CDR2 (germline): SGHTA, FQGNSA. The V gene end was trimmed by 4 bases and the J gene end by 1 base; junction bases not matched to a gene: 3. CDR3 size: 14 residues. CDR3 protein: CASSYGTANTEAFF. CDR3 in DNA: TGTGCCAGCAGCTACGGGACAGCGAACACTGAAGCTTTCTTT.

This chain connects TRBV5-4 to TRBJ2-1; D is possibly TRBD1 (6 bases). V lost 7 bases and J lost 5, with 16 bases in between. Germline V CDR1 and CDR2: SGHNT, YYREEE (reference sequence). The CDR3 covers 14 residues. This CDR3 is CASSRASGDNEQFF. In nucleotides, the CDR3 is TGTGCCAGCTCTAGGGCCTCAGGGGACAATGAGCAGTTCTTC.

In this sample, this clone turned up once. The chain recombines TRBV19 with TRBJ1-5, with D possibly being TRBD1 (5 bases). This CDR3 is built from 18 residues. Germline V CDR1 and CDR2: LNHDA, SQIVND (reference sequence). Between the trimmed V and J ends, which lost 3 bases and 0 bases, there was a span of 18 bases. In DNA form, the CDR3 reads TGTGCCAGTAGTATGGGGCAGCCGACCAGCTATAGCAATCAGCCCCAGCATTTT. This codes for CASSMGQPTSYSNQPQHF.

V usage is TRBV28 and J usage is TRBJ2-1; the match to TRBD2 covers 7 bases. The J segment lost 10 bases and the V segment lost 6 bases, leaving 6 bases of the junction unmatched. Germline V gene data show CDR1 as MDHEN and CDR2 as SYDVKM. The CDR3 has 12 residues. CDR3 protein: CASSPQLAEQFF. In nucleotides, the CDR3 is TGTGCCAGCAGCCCTCAACTAGCGGAGCAGTTCTTC.

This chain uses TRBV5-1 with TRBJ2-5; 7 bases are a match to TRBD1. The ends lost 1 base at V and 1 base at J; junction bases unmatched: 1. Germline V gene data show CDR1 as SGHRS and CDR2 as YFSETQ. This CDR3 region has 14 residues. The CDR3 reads CASSLTGAQETQYF. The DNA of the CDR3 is TGCGCCAGCAGCTTGACAGGGGCCCAAGAGACCCAGTACTTC.

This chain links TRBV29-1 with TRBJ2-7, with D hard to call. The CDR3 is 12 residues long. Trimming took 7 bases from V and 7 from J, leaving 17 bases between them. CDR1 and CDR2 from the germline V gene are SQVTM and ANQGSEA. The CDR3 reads CSAEGSSLEQYF. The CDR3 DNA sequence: TGCAGCGCCGAAGGTTCGAGTCTGGAGCAGTACTTC.

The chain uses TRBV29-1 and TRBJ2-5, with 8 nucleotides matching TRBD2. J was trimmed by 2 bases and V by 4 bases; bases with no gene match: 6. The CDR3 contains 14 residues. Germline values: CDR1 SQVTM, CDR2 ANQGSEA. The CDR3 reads CSVGAGGRQETQYF. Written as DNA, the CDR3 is TGCAGCGTTGGGGCGGGGGGCAGACAAGAGACCCAGTACTTC.

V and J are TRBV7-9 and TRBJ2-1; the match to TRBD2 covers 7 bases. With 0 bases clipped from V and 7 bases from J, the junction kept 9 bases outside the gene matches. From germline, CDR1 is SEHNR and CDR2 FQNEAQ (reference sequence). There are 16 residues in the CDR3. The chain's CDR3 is CASSLAGGNYFNEQFF. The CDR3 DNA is TGTGCCAGCAGCTTAGCGGGAGGGAATTATTTTAATGAGCAGTTCTTC.

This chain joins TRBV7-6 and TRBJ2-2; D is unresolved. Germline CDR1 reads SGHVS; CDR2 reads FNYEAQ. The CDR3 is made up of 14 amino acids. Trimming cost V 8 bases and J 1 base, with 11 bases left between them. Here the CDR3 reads CASSPALNTGELFF. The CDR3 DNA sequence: TGTGCCAGCTCCCCGGCTTTGAACACCGGGGAGCTGTTTTTT.

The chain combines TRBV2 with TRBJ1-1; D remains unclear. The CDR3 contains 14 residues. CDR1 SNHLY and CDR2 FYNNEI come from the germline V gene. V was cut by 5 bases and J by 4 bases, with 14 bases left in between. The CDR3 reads CASSRERVGTEAFF. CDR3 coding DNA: TGTGCCAGCAGTCGCGAGAGGGTAGGCACTGAAGCTTTCTTT.

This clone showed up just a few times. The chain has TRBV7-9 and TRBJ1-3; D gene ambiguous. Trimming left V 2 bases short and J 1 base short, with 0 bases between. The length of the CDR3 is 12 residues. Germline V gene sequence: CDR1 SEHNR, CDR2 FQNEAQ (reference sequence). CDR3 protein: CASSLSGNTIYF. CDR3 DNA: TGTGCCAGCAGCTTATCTGGAAACACCATATATTTT.

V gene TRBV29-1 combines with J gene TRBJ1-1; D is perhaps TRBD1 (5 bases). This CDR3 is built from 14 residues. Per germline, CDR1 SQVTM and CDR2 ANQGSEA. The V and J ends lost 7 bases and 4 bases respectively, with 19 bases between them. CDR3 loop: CSALRGGYGTEAFF. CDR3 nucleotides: TGCAGCGCCCTCCGGGGGGGATATGGCACTGAAGCTTTCTTT. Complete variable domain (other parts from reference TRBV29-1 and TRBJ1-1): SAVISQKPSRDICQRGTSLTIQCQVDSQVTMMFWYRQQPGQSLTLIATANQGSEATYESGFVIDKFPISRPNLTFSTLTVSNMSPEDSSIYLCSALRGGYGTEAFFGQGTRLTVV.

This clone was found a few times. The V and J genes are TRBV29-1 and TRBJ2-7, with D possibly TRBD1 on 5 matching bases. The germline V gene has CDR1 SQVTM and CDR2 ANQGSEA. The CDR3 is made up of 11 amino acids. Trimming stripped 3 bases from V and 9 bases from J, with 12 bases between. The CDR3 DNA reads TGCAGCGTTGATTCAGGGAATGTGCAGTACTTC. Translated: CSVDSGNVQYF.

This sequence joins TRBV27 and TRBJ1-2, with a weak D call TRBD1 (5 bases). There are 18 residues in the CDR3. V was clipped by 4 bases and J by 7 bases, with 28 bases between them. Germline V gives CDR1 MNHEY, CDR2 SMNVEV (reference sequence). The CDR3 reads CASSWRVGGDSQRRGYTF. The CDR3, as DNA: TGTGCCAGCAGTTGGAGGGTGGGGGGAGATTCCCAAAGGCGTGGCTACACCTTC.

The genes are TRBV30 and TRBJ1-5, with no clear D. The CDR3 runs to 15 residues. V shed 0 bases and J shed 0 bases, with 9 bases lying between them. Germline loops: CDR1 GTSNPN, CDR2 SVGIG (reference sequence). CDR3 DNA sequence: TGTGCCTGGAGTGTGGGTGGCTATAGCAATCAGCCCCAGCATTTT. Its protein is CAWSVGGYSNQPQHF. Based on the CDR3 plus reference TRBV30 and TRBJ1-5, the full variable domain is SQTIHQWPATLVQPVGSPLSLECTVEGTSNPNLYWYRQAAGRGLQLLFYSVGIGQISSEVPQNLSASRPQDRQFILSSKKLLLSDSGFYLCAWSVGGYSNQPQHFGDGTRLSIL.

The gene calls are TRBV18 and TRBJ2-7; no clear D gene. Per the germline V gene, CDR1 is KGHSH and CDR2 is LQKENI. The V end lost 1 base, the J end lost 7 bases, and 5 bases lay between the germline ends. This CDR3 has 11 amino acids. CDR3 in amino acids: CASSPRDEQYF. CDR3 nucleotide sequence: TGTGCCAGCTCACCACGGGATGAGCAGTACTTC.

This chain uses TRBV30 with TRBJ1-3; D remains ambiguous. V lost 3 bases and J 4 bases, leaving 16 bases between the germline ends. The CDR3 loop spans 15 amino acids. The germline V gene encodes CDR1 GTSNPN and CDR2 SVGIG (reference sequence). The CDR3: CAWSLAQSHGNTIYF. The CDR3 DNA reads TGTGCCTGGAGCTTGGCGCAGTCCCACGGAAACACCATATATTTT.

CDR3 amino acids: CASRVGRGATNEKLFF. CDR3 DNA sequence: TGTGCCAGTAGGGTCGGCAGGGGTGCAACTAATGAAAAACTGTTTTTT. The genes are TRBV19 and TRBJ1-4; TRBD1 is a possible D gene (6 bases). CDR3 length equals 16 residues. CDR1 is LNHDA, CDR2 SQIVND, per germline (reference sequence). The germline V and J ends were trimmed by 6 bases and 0 bases, with 14 bases remaining between them. Based on the CDR3 plus reference TRBV19 and TRBJ1-4, the full variable domain is DGGITQSPKYLFRKEGQNVTLSCEQNLNHDAMYWYRQDPGQGLRLIYYSQIVNDFQKGDIAEGYSVSREKKESFPLTVTSAQKNPTAFYLCASRVGRGATNEKLFFGSGTQLSVL.

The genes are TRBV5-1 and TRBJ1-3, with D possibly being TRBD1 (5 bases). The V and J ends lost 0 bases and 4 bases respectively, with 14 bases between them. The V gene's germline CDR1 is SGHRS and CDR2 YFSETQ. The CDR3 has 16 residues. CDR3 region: CASSLEAGGSGNTIYF. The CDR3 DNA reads TGCGCCAGCAGCTTGGAGGCGGGGGGATCAGGAAACACCATATATTTT.

The CDR3 spells CASTEGGFAGELFF. The CDR3 DNA reads as TGTGCCAGCACCGAAGGAGGGTTTGCCGGGGAGCTGTTTTTT. The J gene is TRBJ2-2, the V gene TRBV6-5; possibly TRBD2 for D (6 bases). The germline gives CDR1 MNHEY, CDR2 SVGAGI. Trimming took off 7 bases at V and 6 bases at J, with 15 bases between the two ends. The length of the CDR3 is 14 residues.

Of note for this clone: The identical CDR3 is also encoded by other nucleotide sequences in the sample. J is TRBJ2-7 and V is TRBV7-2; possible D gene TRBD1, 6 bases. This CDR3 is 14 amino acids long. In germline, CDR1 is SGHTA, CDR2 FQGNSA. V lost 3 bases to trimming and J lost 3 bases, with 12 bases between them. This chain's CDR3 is CASSLTGGGYEQYF. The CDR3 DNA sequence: TGTGCCAGCAGCTTGACAGGAGGAGGCTACGAGCAGTACTTC.

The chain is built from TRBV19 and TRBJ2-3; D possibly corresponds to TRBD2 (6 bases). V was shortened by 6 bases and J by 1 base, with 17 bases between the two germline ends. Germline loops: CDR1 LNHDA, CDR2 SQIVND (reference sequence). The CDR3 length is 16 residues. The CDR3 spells CASSSRAGGGTDTQYF. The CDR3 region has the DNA TGTGCCAGTAGCTCCCGGGCCGGAGGGGGCACAGATACGCAGTATTTT.

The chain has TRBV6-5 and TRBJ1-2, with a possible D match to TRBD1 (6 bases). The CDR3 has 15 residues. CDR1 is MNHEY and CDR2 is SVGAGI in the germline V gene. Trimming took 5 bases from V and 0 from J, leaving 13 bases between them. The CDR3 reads CASSPTGTSNYGYTF. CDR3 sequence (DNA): TGTGCCAGCAGTCCCACAGGGACATCTAACTATGGCTACACCTTC.

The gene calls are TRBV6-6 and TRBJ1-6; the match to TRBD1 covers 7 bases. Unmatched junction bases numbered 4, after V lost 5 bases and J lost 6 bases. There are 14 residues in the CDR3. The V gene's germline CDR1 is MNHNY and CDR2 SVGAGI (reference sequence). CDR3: CASSIGQVNSPLHF. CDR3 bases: TGTGCCAGCAGTATAGGACAGGTTAATTCACCCCTCCACTTT.

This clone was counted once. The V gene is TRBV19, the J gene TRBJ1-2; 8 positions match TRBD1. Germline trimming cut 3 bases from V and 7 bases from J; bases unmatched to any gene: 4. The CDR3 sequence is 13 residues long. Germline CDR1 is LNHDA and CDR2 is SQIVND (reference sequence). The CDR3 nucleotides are TGTGCCAGTAGTATCGGCAGGGGGCTTGGCTACACCTTC. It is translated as CASSIGRGLGYTF.

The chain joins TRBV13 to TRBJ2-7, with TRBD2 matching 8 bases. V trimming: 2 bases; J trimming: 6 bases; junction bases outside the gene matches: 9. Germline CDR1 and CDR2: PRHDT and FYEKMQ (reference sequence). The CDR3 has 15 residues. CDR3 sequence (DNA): TGTGCCAGCAGCTTACGGGGGGGGGATTACGGCGAGCAGTACTTC. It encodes CASSLRGGDYGEQYF.